This paragraph reports one TCR beta chain. This record comes from a study of cytomegalovirus exposure and HLA in healthy donors. This CDR3 is built from 13 residues. The V and J ends lost 2 bases and 6 bases respectively, with 9 bases between them. CDR1 is SGHDT, CDR2 YYEEEE, per germline. The primer mix had 60 Vbeta and 13 Jbeta primers. Generated by immunoSEQ multiplex PCR, the TCRdb table keeps only in-frame clones and is missing some. The sample includes 150,000 to 200,000 clones, approximately 88% of them seen just once. This TCR was sampled from a boy younger than 18 in good health and CMV-seronegative. Specimen: PBMCs. This chain connects TRBV5-6 to TRBJ2-1; D is undetermined. For the CDR3, the DNA is TGTGCCAGCAGCTTAGTCGTTAGCAATGAGCAGTTCTTC. Amino acids: CASSLVVSNEQFF.